This is a list of T cell receptor beta chains from one sample in a study of beta chain features in type 1 diabetes. Repertoires were generated with immunoSEQ multiplex PCR, while TCRdb's copy carries only in-frame clones and drops some. The table has about 340,000 clones, roughly 8% seen once. The sequencing sample was made of central memory CD4+ T cells from blood. The receptor source for this set is a woman aged 18-35 years in good health. CDR3s include the opening cysteine and the closing phenylalanine or tryptophan. D genes are given only for firm matches. Size values are once, few and many counts, or a class for expanded clones, and some rows have none.

length	J	size	V	D	DNA	CDR3
13	TRBJ2-7	once	TRBV27	TRBD2	TGTGCCAGCAGTCCCCGAGGACTAGCGGAACAGTACTTC	CASSPRGLAEQYF
15	TRBJ1-2	.	TRBV4-2	TRBD1	TGTGCCAGCAGCCAGGAGGACAGGGGGGACTATGGCTACACCTTC	CASSQEDRGDYGYTF
15	TRBJ2-3	few	TRBV15	.	TGTGCCACCAGCACTATGCCCGCTAGCACAGATACGCAGTATTTT	CATSTMPASTDTQYF
12	TRBJ2-3	many	TRBV29-1	.	TGCAGCGCCGGACCCGAGACAGATACGCAGTATTTT	CSAGPETDTQYF
11	TRBJ2-7	.	TRBV2	.	TGTGCCAGCAGGGTAGGGTACGAGCAGTACTTC	CASRVGYEQYF
12	TRBJ1-1	few	TRBV2	.	TGTGCCAGCAGTGAACCCCCCTCTATGGCTTTCTTT	CASSEPPSMAFF
16	TRBJ2-5	few	TRBV29-1	TRBD2	TGCAGCGTTGAAGATCGGGGACTAGGAATTTTTGGGGCCCAGTACTTC	CSVEDRGLGIFGAQYF
15	TRBJ2-1	.	TRBV15	.	TGTGCCACCAGCAGAGAGGGGGGACAACACAATGAGCAGTTCTTC	CATSREGGQHNEQFF
14	TRBJ1-1	.	TRBV6-5	.	TGTGCCAGCAGTAGGGCAGGGAGATACACTGAAGCTTTCTTT	CASSRAGRYTEAFF
11	TRBJ2-5	.	TRBV15	.	TGTGCCACCAGCAGAGGGGAGACCCAGTACTTC	CATSRGETQYF
12	TRBJ2-1	few	TRBV18	.	TGTGCCAGCTCACTAAATAATAATGAGCAGTTCTTC	CASSLNNNEQFF
12	TRBJ1-2	few	TRBV7-9	.	TGTGCCAGCGGTTTACGGCAGCGAGGCTACACCTTC	CASGLRQRGYTF
16	TRBJ1-5	many	TRBV7-8	.	TGTGCCAGCAGCTTAGCAGGGGTGTATAGCAATCAGCCCCAGCATTTT	CASSLAGVYSNQPQHF
14	TRBJ1-1	many	TRBV6-4	.	TGTGCCAGCAGTCCCCATTACAGGGAGGGTGAAGCTTTCTTT	CASSPHYREGEAFF
12	TRBJ2-1	.	TRBV28	.	TGTGCCAGCAGTTTTCAGAGCGATGAGCAGTTCTTC	CASSFQSDEQFF
14	TRBJ1-2	many	TRBV19	TRBD1	TGTGCCAGTACCGCAGGGGGCGCAGACTATGGCTACACCTTC	CASTAGGADYGYTF
13	TRBJ1-1	.	TRBV15	.	TGTGCCACCAGCAGAGGAGGGTTTTCTGAAGCTTTCTTT	CATSRGGFSEAFF
10	TRBJ2-1	few	TRBV20-1	.	TGCAGTGCTACTGGCAATGAGCAGTTCTTC	CSATGNEQFF
13	TRBJ2-5	.	TRBV2	.	TGTGCCAGCAGACCAGCACCGCAAGAGACCCAGTACTTC	CASRPAPQETQYF
13	TRBJ2-3	many	TRBV10-3	TRBD1	TGTGCCATCACTAAGACAGGGACAGATACGCAGTATTTT	CAITKTGTDTQYF
13	TRBJ1-5	.	TRBV7-2	.	TGTGCCAGCAGCTTACAGACGGATCAGCCCCAGCATTTT	CASSLQTDQPQHF
15	TRBJ1-1	.	TRBV5-1	.	TGCGCCAGCAGCTTCAGTTGGGGAGAAAACACTGAAGCTTTCTTT	CASSFSWGENTEAFF
15	TRBJ2-7	few	TRBV11-2	TRBD2	TGTGCCAGCAGCTTGGGACTAGCGGGAGTTTACGAGCAGTACTTC	CASSLGLAGVYEQYF
13	TRBJ2-5	few	TRBV6-5	.	TGTGCCAGCAGAACTGGGGTATTCGAGACCCAGTACTTC	CASRTGVFETQYF
13	TRBJ1-1	few	TRBV4-3	.	TGCGCCAGCAGCCAGTTCGTGAACACTGAAGCTTTCTTT	CASSQFVNTEAFF
16	TRBJ2-7	.	TRBV10-3	.	TGTGCCATCAGTGGGGTTTCGAGGCGGGGTTCCTACGAGCAGTACTTC	CAISGVSRRGSYEQYF
15	TRBJ1-5	.	TRBV5-1	.	TGCGCCAGCAGCTTGGGGCAGGGGCAGAATCAGCCCCAGCATTTT	CASSLGQGQNQPQHF
13	TRBJ2-7	.	TRBV18	TRBD1	TGTGCCAGCTCCGGGACAGCTCATTACGAGCAGTACTTC	CASSGTAHYEQYF
13	TRBJ2-7	.	TRBV5-1	TRBD1	TGCGCCAGCAGCTCAGACAGGGAATACGAGCAGTACTTC	CASSSDREYEQYF
16	TRBJ1-4	.	TRBV7-9	.	TGTGCCAGCAGCGGCGGTGTCGGGGCAGCTAATGAAAAACTGTTTTTT	CASSGGVGAANEKLFF
14	TRBJ2-7	.	TRBV9	TRBD1	TGTGCCAGCAGCGTCCGGGACAGTCCCTACGAGCAGTACTTC	CASSVRDSPYEQYF
14	TRBJ1-2	few	TRBV9	.	TGTGCCAGCAGCGTAGGCGGGGATTACCATGGCTACACCTTC	CASSVGGDYHGYTF
15	TRBJ2-3	.	TRBV11-2	TRBD1	TGTGCCAGCAGCACCGGGACAGGGGGGTTGTATACGCAGTATTTT	CASSTGTGGLYTQYF
13	TRBJ2-5	few	TRBV29-1	TRBD2	TGCAGCGTTGAAACTAGCGGGACGGTGACCCAGTACTTC	CSVETSGTVTQYF
14	TRBJ1-5	few	TRBV15	.	TGTGCCACCAGCAGAGATATAGGGTATCAGCCCCAGCATTTT	CATSRDIGYQPQHF
11	TRBJ2-1	.	TRBV7-6	TRBD1	TGTGCCAGCAGCGACAGGGGGAAGCAGTTCTTC	CASSDRGKQFF
12	TRBJ2-5	few	TRBV13	.	TGTGCCAGCACCGGAACCGGTGGGACCCAGTACTTC	CASTGTGGTQYF
17	TRBJ2-1	few	TRBV21-1	.	TGTGCCAGCAGCAAAGGGCTGACTAGCGGGAGTGTCAATGAGCAGTTCTTC	CASSKGLTSGSVNEQFF
14	TRBJ1-5	.	TRBV19	.	TGTGCCAGTAGTACGTACGGACGAAATCAGCCCCAGCATTTT	CASSTYGRNQPQHF
15	TRBJ2-2	.	TRBV6-5	.	TGTGCCAGCAGGAGCCGTGGAGTGGGAGCCGGGGAGCTGTTTTTT	CASRSRGVGAGELFF
15	TRBJ2-7	.	TRBV6-5	TRBD1	TGTGCCAGCAGTTTTTCGACAGGGGGCGATTACGAGCAGTACTTC	CASSFSTGGDYEQYF
15	TRBJ2-3	.	TRBV6-1	TRBD2	TGTGCCAGCAGATCCGGGACTAGCGGACCAGATACGCAGTATTTT	CASRSGTSGPDTQYF